These T cell receptor beta chains were read from a single sample in a study of T cell responses to AZD1222 COVID-19 vaccine. TCRdb keeps only in-frame clones here, not all; method: immunoSEQ multiplex PCR. The sample has roughly 180,000 clones; 90% to 95% are singletons. The specimen comprised peripheral blood, sampled on day 0 of AZD1222 vaccination. The receptors derive from an adult in good health. Both conserved end residues are trimmed from each CDR3. D genes are given only for firm matches. Clone sizes are given selectively: once, few, many, or a class where the clone is expanded.

>.|TRBD1|TRBJ2-6|TRBV9
ASSAQGAGSGANVLT
>.|TRBD1|TRBJ1-4|TRBV12-3/TRBV12-4
ASSSQGPGRLF
>.|.|TRBJ2-2|TRBV5-1
ASSLDHTGELF
>.|TRBD1|TRBJ1-3|TRBV3-1/TRBV3-2
ASSRYGTGTGNTIY
>.|.|TRBJ1-1|TRBV7-9
ASSLNLHGNTEAF
>.|TRBD2|TRBJ2-5|TRBV9
ASSVVGSGSAETQY
>.|TRBD1|TRBJ2-3|TRBV7-3
ASRATGGASDTQY
>.|.|TRBJ2-5|TRBV13
ASSLGAPNQETQY
>.|TRBD1|TRBJ1-2|TRBV29-1
SVNTGDVGGYT
>.|.|TRBJ1-2|TRBV6-1
ASSVKTDSANYGYT
>.|.|TRBJ1-6|TRBV11-2
ASSPRTAGGYSPLH
>once|.|TRBJ2-2|TRBV7-9
ASRFPDNTGELF
>.|TRBD1|TRBJ1-4|TRBV3-1/TRBV3-2
ASSQATGQARKKLF
>few|.|TRBJ2-2|TRBV4-3
ASSQNLDDTGELF
>.|.|TRBJ2-3|TRBV30
AWSAILTDTQY
>.|TRBD2|TRBJ2-2|TRBV11-2
ASSLLAGVGELF
>.|.|TRBJ2-1|TRBV7-6
ASSLVVETVVMSSYNEQF
>.|.|TRBJ1-6|TRBV5-6
ASSFGGSYNSPLH
>.|TRBD1|TRBJ2-1|TRBV7-9
ASSPILAGTGYNEQF
>.|.|TRBJ2-1|TRBV19
ASSIGGTFSYNEQF
>.|TRBD1|TRBJ2-7|TRBV19
ASSMGQGSGEQY
>.|.|TRBJ2-1|TRBV7-9
ASSLVGGGNEQF
>.|.|TRBJ1-2|TRBV27
ASRGQNYGYT
>.|.|TRBJ2-7|TRBV4-2
ASSQELAGNEQY
>once|TRBD1|TRBJ1-4|TRBV18
ASSPIQDRGLEKLF
>.|TRBD2|TRBJ2-3|TRBV7-6
ASSRTSGRDTQY
>.|TRBD1|TRBJ2-7|TRBV19
ASSIRGSRGYEQY
>.|.|TRBJ1-4|TRBV23-1
ASSQSKGEKLF
>.|TRBD2|TRBJ2-1|TRBV29-1
SVDPGLAGGLSYNEQF
>.|.|TRBJ2-6|TRBV5-1
ASSWGPNVLT
>.|.|TRBJ2-1|TRBV5-8
ASSTRKHSYNEQF
>.|.|TRBJ2-3|TRBV25-1
ASSEYTGGDTQY
>once|TRBD2|TRBJ2-5|TRBV4-2
ASSQDLGTSGSLIKETQY
>.|TRBD1|TRBJ1-5|TRBV20-1
SASAGGPQPQH
>.|.|TRBJ1-1|TRBV29-1
SVAQGMNTEAF
>.|.|TRBJ1-6|TRBV30
AWRSMDNSPLH
>.|.|TRBJ2-7|TRBV29-1
SARGDSPYEQY
>.|.|TRBJ1-1|TRBV7-8
ASSLTLPGPGTEAF
>.|.|TRBJ1-6|TRBV5-4
ASTTWSGSNSPLH
>.|.|TRBJ2-7|TRBV20-1
SAGYEQY
>.|.|TRBJ1-2|TRBV4-3
ASSQGVPLYGYT
>.|TRBD1|TRBJ2-2|TRBV7-9
ASSLVGDSPSVGTGELF
>.|.|TRBJ2-1|TRBV27
ASSLNGYNEQF
>.|.|TRBJ2-7|TRBV7-9
ASSLESRAYEQY
>.|TRBD2|TRBJ2-5|TRBV24-1
ATSLAGGETQY
>.|TRBD1|TRBJ2-7|TRBV5-1
ASKALTGLEY
>.|TRBD1|TRBJ1-1|TRBV6-6
ASSRTGEGMNTEAF
>.|.|TRBJ1-4|TRBV10-1
ASSESDTPPGTMVTNEKLF
>.|.|TRBJ1-2|TRBV27
ASSFSYGYT
>.|.|TRBJ2-7|TRBV4-3
ASSQELRPSSYEQY